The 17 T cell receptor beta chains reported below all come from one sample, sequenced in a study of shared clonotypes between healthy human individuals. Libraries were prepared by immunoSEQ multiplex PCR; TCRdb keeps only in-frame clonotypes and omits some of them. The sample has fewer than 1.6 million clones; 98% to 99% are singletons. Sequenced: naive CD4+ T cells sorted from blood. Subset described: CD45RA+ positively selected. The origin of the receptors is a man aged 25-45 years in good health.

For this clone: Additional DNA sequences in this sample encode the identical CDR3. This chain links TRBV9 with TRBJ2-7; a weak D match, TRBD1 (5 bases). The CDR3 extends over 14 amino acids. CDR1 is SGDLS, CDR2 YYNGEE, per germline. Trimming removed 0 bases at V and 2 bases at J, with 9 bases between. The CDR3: CASSVGTQAYEQYF. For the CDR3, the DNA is TGTGCCAGCAGCGTAGGGACACAGGCCTACGAGCAGTACTTC.

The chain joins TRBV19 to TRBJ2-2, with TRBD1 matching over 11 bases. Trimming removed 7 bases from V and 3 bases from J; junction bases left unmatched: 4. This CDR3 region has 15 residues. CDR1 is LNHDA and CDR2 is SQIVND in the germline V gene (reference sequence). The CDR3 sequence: CASKDRGRHTGELFF. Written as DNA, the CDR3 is TGTGCCAGTAAGGACAGGGGGCGGCACACCGGGGAGCTGTTTTTT.

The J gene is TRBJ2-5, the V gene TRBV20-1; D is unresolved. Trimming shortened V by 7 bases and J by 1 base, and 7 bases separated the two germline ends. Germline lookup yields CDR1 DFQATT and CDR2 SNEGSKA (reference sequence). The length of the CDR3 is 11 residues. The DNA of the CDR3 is TGCAGTGAGATTCTCCAAGAGACCCAGTACTTC. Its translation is CSEILQETQYF.

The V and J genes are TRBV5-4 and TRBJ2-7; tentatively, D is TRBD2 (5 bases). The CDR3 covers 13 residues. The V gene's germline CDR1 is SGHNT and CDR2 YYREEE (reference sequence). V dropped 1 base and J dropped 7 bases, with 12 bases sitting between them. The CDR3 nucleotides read TGTGCCAGCAGCTTGTACGGACTGAGGGAGCAGTACTTC. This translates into CASSLYGLREQYF.

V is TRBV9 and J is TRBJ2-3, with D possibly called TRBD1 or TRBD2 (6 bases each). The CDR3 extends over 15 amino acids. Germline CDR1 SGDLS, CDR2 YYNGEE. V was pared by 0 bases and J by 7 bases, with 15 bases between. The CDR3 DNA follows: TGTGCCAGCAGCGTAGTGGGGGGCATAGGAAATACGCAGTATTTT. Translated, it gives CASSVVGGIGNTQYF.

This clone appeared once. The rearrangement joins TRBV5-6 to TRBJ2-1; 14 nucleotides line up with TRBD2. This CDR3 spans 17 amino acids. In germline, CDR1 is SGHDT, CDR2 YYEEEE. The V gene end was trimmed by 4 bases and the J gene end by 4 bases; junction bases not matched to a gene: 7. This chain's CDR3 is CASSLRTSGRSYNEQFF. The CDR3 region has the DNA TGTGCCAGCAGCCTTCGGACTAGCGGGAGGTCATACAATGAGCAGTTCTTC.

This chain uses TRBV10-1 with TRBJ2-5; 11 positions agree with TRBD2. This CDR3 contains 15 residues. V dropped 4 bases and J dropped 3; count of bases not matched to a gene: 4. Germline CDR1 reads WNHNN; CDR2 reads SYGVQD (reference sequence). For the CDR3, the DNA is TGCGCCAGCAGTGGAGTAGCGGGAGGGAAAGAGACCCAGTACTTC. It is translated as CASSGVAGGKETQYF.

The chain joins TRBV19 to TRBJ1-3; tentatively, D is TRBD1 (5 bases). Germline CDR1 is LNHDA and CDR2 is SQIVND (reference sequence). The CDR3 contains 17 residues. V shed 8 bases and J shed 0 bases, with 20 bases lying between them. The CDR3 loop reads CASSGLRVDNSGNTIYF. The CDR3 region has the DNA TGTGCCAGTTCGGGACTGAGAGTCGATAACTCTGGAAACACCATATATTTT.

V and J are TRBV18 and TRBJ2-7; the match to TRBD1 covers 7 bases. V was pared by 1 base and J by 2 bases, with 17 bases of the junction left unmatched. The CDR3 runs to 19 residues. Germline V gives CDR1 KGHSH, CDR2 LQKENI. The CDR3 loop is CASSPLPYGQDNPPYEQYF. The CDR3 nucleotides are TGTGCCAGCTCACCACTGCCCTATGGACAGGACAACCCCCCCTACGAGCAGTACTTC.

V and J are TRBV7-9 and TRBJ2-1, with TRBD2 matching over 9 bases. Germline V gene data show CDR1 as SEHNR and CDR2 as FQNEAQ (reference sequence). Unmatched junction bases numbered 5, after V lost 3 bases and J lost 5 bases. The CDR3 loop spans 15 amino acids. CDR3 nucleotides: TGTGCCAGCAGCTTCGGGACTAGCCCTGACAATGAGCAGTTCTTC. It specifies CASSFGTSPDNEQFF.

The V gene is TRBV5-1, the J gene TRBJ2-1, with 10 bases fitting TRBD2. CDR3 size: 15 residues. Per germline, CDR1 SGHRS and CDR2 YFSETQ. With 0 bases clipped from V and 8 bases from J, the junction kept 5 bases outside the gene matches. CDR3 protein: CASSLASGSTDEQFF. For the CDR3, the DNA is TGCGCCAGCAGCTTGGCTAGCGGGAGTACCGATGAGCAGTTCTTC. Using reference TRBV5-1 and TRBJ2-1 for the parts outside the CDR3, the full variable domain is KAGVTQTPRYLIKTRGQQVTLSCSPISGHRSVSWYQQTPGQGLQFLFEYFSETQRNKGNFPGRFSGRQFSNSRSEMNVSTLELGDSALYLCASSLASGSTDEQFFGPGTRLTVL.

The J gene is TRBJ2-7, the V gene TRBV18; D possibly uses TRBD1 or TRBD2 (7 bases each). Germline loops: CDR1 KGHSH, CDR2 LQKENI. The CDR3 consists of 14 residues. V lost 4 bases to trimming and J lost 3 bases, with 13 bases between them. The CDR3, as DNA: TGTGCCAGCTCACGCACAGGGGAGGGCTACGAGCAGTACTTC. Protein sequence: CASSRTGEGYEQYF.

This chain's CDR3 is CASSSGTFQTRSSYNEQFF. The CDR3 nucleotides read TGTGCCAGCAGTTCCGGGACATTCCAAACCCGTAGCTCCTACAATGAGCAGTTCTTC. The chain carries TRBV27 and TRBJ2-1; D is possibly TRBD1 (6 bases). Trimming shortened V by 4 bases and J by 0 bases, and 22 bases separated the two germline ends. The CDR3 length is 19 residues. Germline V gene lookup returns CDR1 MNHEY and CDR2 SMNVEV (reference sequence).

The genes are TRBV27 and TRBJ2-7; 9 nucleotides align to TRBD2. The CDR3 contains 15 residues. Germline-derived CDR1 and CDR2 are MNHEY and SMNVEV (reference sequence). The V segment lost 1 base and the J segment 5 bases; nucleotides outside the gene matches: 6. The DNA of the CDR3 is TGTGCCAGCAGTTTATTCCTAGCGGGAACCCACGAGCAGTACTTC. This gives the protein CASSLFLAGTHEQYF.

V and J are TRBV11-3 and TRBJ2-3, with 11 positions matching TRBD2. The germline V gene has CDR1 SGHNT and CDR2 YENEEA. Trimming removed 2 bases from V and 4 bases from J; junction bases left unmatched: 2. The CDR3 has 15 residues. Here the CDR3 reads CASSLSLAGADTQYF. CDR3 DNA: TGTGCCAGCAGCTTATCACTAGCGGGAGCAGATACGCAGTATTTT.

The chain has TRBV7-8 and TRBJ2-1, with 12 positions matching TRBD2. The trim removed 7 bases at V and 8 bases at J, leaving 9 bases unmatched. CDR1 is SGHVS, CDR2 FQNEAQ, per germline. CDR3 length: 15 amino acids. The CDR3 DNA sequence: TGTGCCAGCAAATGGACTAGCGGGAATTTCGATGAGCAGTTCTTC. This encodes CASKWTSGNFDEQFF.

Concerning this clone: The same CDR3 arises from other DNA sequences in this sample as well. CDR3 DNA: TGTGCCAGCAGAAGGACAGGGAGCTCCTACGAGCAGTACTTC. As protein: CASRRTGSSYEQYF. The V and J genes are TRBV6-1 and TRBJ2-7; the match to TRBD1 covers 8 bases. The V gene's germline CDR1 is MNHNS and CDR2 SASEGT. The trim removed 6 bases at V and 0 bases at J, leaving 4 bases unmatched. CDR3 length: 14 amino acids.